The 19 T cell receptor beta chains below come from one sample, sequenced in a study of Tregs in tolerant kidney transplant recipients (dated by TCRdb to about 2019). Libraries were built with the immunoSEQ multiplex PCR assay. TCRdb carries this immuneACCESS record with in-frame sequences only. Its versions omit some clonotypes, under half of them owing to an unresolved V gene in the studies checked, with the rest unexplained. The sample data list 46,000 or so clones, and about 90% of these were observed just once. The leading ten clones occupy 0.7% of the sample. The sequenced sample consisted of Tregs from blood. Receptor source: a human donor in good health.

V gene TRBV27 combines with J gene TRBJ2-7; D might be TRBD2 (5 bases). CDR3 length: 18 residues. The germline CDR1 and CDR2 sequences are MNHEY and SMNVEV (reference sequence). Trimming stripped 2 bases from V and 6 bases from J, with 26 bases between. The CDR3 DNA follows: TGTGCCAGCAGTTTAGGCGGTGGACTCGCTACCGGGGTTACCGAGCAGTACTTC. This encodes CASSLGGGLATGVTEQYF.

The chain is built from TRBV18 and TRBJ1-4; no reliable D call. Looked up from germline, CDR1 is KGHSH and CDR2 is LQKENI. Trimming removed 6 bases at V and 2 bases at J, with 10 bases between. This CDR3 has 14 amino acids. CDR3 in DNA: TGTGCCAGCTCCCAAGGAGGGACTAATGAAAAACTGTTTTTT. This gives the protein CASSQGGTNEKLFF.

The chain carries TRBV4-1 and TRBJ2-6; TRBD1 agrees at 9 bases. Germline trimming cut 7 bases from V and 0 bases from J; bases unmatched to any gene: 10. The CDR3 is 18 residues long. The germline gives CDR1 MGHRA, CDR2 YSYEKL. The CDR3 reads CASTPRGQGISGANVLTF. CDR3 nucleotides: TGCGCCAGCACCCCCCGGGGACAGGGAATCTCTGGGGCCAACGTCCTGACTTTC.

The chain links TRBV6-6 to TRBJ2-4; no clear D gene. CDR1 is MNHNY, CDR2 SVGAGI, per germline (reference sequence). The CDR3 extends over 16 amino acids. Deletions cut 2 bases from V and 0 bases from J, with 11 bases between. The chain's CDR3 is CASSYPRDKAKNIQYF. Here the CDR3 DNA reads TGTGCCAGCAGTTACCCGCGAGATAAAGCCAAAAACATTCAGTACTTC.

The chain couples TRBV6-1 to TRBJ1-1; a weak D match, TRBD1 (5 bases). CDR3 size: 16 residues. V lost 3 bases, J lost 4 bases, and 18 bases lay in between. Per the germline V gene, CDR1 is MNHNS and CDR2 is SASEGT. The CDR3 is CASSDGAGRVRTEAFF. The CDR3 DNA is TGTGCCAGCAGTGATGGGGCGGGAAGGGTGCGCACTGAAGCTTTCTTT.

V is TRBV18 and J is TRBJ1-5, with D possibly being TRBD1 (5 bases). The V and J ends lost 6 bases and 5 bases respectively, with 17 bases between them. This CDR3 has 15 residues. The germline V gene has CDR1 KGHSH and CDR2 LQKENI. The CDR3 region has the DNA TGTGCCAGCTCGGCGGGACCTTCAAAGCATCAGCCCCAGCATTTT. Translated, it gives CASSAGPSKHQPQHF.

This chain links TRBV29-1 with TRBJ1-2; a weak D match, TRBD1 (6 bases). CDR3 length equals 14 residues. Trimming left V 6 bases short and J 4 bases short, with 18 bases between. Germline V gene sequence: CDR1 SQVTM, CDR2 ANQGSEA. CDR3 sequence: CSVHRPGQSYGYTF. CDR3 DNA sequence: TGCAGCGTACATCGGCCTGGACAGAGCTATGGCTACACCTTC. Full variable domain (rest looked up from reference TRBV29-1 and TRBJ1-2): SAVISQKPSRDICQRGTSLTIQCQVDSQVTMMFWYRQQPGQSLTLIATANQGSEATYESGFVIDKFPISRPNLTFSTLTVSNMSPEDSSIYLCSVHRPGQSYGYTFGSGTRLTVV.

CDR3 nucleotide sequence: TGTGCCAGCAGCTCTGCGACAGGGGCTGGTGGCTACACCTTC. It translates to CASSSATGAGGYTF. The chain joins TRBV7-2 to TRBJ1-2; 8 nucleotides match TRBD1. Per the germline V gene, CDR1 is SGHTA and CDR2 is FQGNSA. V was pared by 4 bases and J by 7 bases, with 8 bases of the junction left unmatched. The CDR3 spans 14 residues.

This sequence joins TRBV2 and TRBJ2-7; D is possibly TRBD1 (6 bases). Germline V gene lookup returns CDR1 SNHLY and CDR2 FYNNEI. This CDR3 is 12 amino acids long. V lost 5 bases, J lost 3 bases, and 8 bases lay in between. Written as DNA, the CDR3 is TGTGCCAGCAGTTTACAGGGCTACGAGCAGTACTTC. The encoded protein is CASSLQGYEQYF.

This clone was picked up one time. The chain has TRBV14 and TRBJ2-3; 8 bases agree with TRBD1. The ends lost 4 bases at V and 3 bases at J; junction bases unmatched: 3. This CDR3 has 14 amino acids. In germline, CDR1 is SGHDN, CDR2 FVKESK. Here the CDR3 DNA reads TGTGCCAGCAGCCGGACAGGGCTAACAGATACGCAGTATTTT. Protein: CASSRTGLTDTQYF.

This chain uses TRBV7-9 with TRBJ2-5; 7 bases are a match to TRBD2. The CDR3 spans 15 residues. Looked up from germline, CDR1 is SEHNR and CDR2 is FQNEAQ (reference sequence). V trimming: 2 bases; J trimming: 0 bases; junction bases outside the gene matches: 3. This CDR3 reads CASSLYGRYQETQYF. The CDR3 DNA reads as TGTGCCAGCAGCTTATACGGGAGGTACCAAGAGACCCAGTACTTC.

The chain uses TRBV5-1 and TRBJ2-3; tentatively, D is TRBD2 (5 bases). CDR1 is SGHRS and CDR2 is YFSETQ in the germline V gene. This CDR3 spans 15 amino acids. Trimming took off 0 bases at V and 4 bases at J, with 12 bases between the two ends. The CDR3: CASSLEEAEADTQYF. DNA of the CDR3: TGCGCCAGCAGCTTGGAGGAGGCAGAGGCAGATACGCAGTATTTT. The full variable domain, its missing parts supplied by reference TRBV5-1 and TRBJ2-3, is KAGVTQTPRYLIKTRGQQVTLSCSPISGHRSVSWYQQTPGQGLQFLFEYFSETQRNKGNFPGRFSGRQFSNSRSEMNVSTLELGDSALYLCASSLEEAEADTQYFGPGTRLTVL.

The chain employs TRBV6-5 and TRBJ1-3, with 8 bases that match TRBD1. Germline V lookup: CDR1 MNHEY, CDR2 SVGAGI. The junction had 4 bases not matched to a gene; V was cut back by 6 bases and J by 0 bases. The CDR3 is 15 residues long. CDR3 amino acids: CASRRQGTSGNTIYF. The DNA of the CDR3 is TGTGCCAGCAGACGACAGGGGACCTCTGGAAACACCATATATTTT.

This clone was observed once. The V call is TRBV6-5, the J call TRBJ1-2; TRBD1 matches at 9 bases. V shed 8 bases and J 7 bases; nucleotides not matched to a gene: 14. The CDR3 covers 15 residues. Germline CDR1 MNHEY, CDR2 SVGAGI. The DNA for the CDR3 is TGTGCCAGCCGGACCAGGCGACAGGGGGATCCTGGCTACACCTTC. This translates into CASRTRRQGDPGYTF.

V usage is TRBV5-1 and J usage is TRBJ2-5; 11 bases match TRBD1. Germline-derived CDR1 and CDR2 are SGHRS and YFSETQ. The V segment lost 4 bases and the J segment 5 bases; nucleotides outside the gene matches: 7. This CDR3 comprises 15 residues. Here the CDR3 DNA reads TGCGCCAGCAGCCGGTGGACAGGGGGCGCGGAGACCCAGTACTTC. Its translation: CASSRWTGGAETQYF. The complete variable domain, with remaining parts taken from reference TRBV5-1 and TRBJ2-5, reads KAGVTQTPRYLIKTRGQQVTLSCSPISGHRSVSWYQQTPGQGLQFLFEYFSETQRNKGNFPGRFSGRQFSNSRSEMNVSTLELGDSALYLCASSRWTGGAETQYFGPGTRLLVL.

This clone was detected once. CDR3 sequence reads: CASRGAAGYNSPLHF. CDR3 DNA: TGTGCCAGCAGGGGGGCGGCAGGTTATAATTCACCCCTCCACTTT. The rearrangement links TRBV2 to TRBJ1-6; a weak D match, TRBD1 (6 bases). The CDR3 is 15 amino acids. Trimming took 6 bases from V and 4 from J, leaving 13 bases between them. The V gene's germline CDR1 is SNHLY and CDR2 FYNNEI. The variable domain in full, with the rest retrieved from reference TRBV2 and TRBJ1-6, is EPEVTQTPSHQVTQMGQEVILRCVPISNHLYFYWYRQILGQKVEFLVSFYNNEISEKSEIFDDQFSVERPDGSNFTLKIRSTKLEDSAMYFCASRGAAGYNSPLHFGNGTRLTVT.

The rearrangement uses TRBV9 and TRBJ1-6, with D unclear. V was cut by 0 bases and J by 8 bases, with 12 bases left in between. Germline V gives CDR1 SGDLS, CDR2 YYNGEE. The CDR3 loop spans 15 amino acids. The CDR3 protein is CASSVDQYSYSPLHF. The CDR3 DNA reads TGTGCCAGCAGCGTAGACCAGTATTCCTATTCACCCCTCCACTTT.

The chain uses TRBV7-6 and TRBJ2-7; tentatively, D is TRBD1 (6 bases). CDR1 is SGHVS, CDR2 FNYEAQ, per germline. Trimming left V 2 bases short and J 4 bases short, with 18 bases between. This CDR3 is 16 amino acids long. The CDR3 DNA is TGTGCCAGCAGCTTAACTGCCGCCGGGACACTTTACGAGCAGTACTTC. Its protein is CASSLTAAGTLYEQYF.

The genes are TRBV7-9 and TRBJ2-7; the D gene is possibly TRBD1 (6 bases). Germline CDR1 SEHNR, CDR2 FQNEAQ (reference sequence). Trimming took 4 bases from V and 13 from J, leaving 17 bases between them. This CDR3 spans 12 amino acids. CDR3 sequence reads: CASSYLTGIVYF. The DNA for the CDR3 is TGTGCCAGCAGCTACCTGACAGGAATAGTTTACTTC.